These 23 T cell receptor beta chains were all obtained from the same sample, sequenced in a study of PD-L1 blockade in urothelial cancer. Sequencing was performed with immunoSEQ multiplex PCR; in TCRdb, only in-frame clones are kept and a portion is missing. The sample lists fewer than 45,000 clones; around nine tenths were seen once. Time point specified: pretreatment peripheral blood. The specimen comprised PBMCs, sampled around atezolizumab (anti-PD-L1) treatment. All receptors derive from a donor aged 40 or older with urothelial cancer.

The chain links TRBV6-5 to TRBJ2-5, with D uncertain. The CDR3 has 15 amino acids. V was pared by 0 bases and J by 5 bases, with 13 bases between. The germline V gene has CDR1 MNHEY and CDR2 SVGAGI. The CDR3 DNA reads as TGTGCCAGCAGTTACTCTTCTTCTTTCGGGGAGACCCAGTACTTC. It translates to CASSYSSSFGETQYF.

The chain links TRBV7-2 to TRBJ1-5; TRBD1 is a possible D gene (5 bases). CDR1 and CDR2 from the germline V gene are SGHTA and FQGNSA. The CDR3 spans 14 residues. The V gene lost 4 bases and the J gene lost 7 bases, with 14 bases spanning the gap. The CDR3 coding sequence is TGTGCCAGCAGCTCGGGGGACCTGGGCCAGCCCCAGCATTTT. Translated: CASSSGDLGQPQHF.

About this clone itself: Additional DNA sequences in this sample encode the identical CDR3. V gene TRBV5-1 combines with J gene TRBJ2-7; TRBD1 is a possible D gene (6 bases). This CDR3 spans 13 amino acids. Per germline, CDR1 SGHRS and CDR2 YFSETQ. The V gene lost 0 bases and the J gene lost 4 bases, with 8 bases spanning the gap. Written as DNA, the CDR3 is TGCGCCAGCAGCTTGGGGGGGCCTTACGAGCAGTACTTC. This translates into CASSLGGPYEQYF.

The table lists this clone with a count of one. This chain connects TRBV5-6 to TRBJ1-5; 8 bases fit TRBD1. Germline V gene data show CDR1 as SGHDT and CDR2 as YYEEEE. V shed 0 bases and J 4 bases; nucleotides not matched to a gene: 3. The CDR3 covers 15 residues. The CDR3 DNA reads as TGTGCCAGCAGCTTGGGGACAGGGCCGAATCAGCCCCAGCATTTT. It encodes CASSLGTGPNQPQHF.

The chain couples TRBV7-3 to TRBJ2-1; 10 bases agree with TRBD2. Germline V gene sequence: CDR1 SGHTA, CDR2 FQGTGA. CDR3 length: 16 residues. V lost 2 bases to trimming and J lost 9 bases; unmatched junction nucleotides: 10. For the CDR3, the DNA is TGTGCCAGCAGCTTAGCCCCAGCGGGAGGGGGTATTGAGCAGTTCTTC. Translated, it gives CASSLAPAGGGIEQFF.

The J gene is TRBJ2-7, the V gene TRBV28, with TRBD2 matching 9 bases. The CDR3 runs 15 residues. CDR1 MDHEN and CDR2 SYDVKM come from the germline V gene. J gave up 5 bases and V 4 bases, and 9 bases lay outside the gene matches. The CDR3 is CASSSPASGKDEQYF. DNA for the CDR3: TGTGCCAGCAGTTCCCCGGCTAGCGGGAAGGACGAGCAGTACTTC.

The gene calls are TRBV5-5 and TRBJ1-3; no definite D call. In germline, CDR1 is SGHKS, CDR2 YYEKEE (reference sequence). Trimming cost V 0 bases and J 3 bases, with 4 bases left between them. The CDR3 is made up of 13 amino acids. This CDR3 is CASSLAGGNTIYF. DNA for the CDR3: TGTGCCAGCAGCTTGGCGGGTGGAAACACCATATATTTT.

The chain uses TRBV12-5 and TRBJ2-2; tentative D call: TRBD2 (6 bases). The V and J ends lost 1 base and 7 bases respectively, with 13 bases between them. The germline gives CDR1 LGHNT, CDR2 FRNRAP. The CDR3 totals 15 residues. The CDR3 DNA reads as TGTGCTAGTGGTTTGGCCTCACTAGCCAACGGGGAGCTGTTTTTT. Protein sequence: CASGLASLANGELFF. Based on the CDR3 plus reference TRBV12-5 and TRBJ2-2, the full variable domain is DARVTQTPRHKVTEMGQEVTMRCQPILGHNTVFWYRQTMMQGLELLAYFRNRAPLDDSGMPKDRFSAEMPDATLATLKIQPSEPRDSAVYFCASGLASLANGELFFGEGSRLTVL.

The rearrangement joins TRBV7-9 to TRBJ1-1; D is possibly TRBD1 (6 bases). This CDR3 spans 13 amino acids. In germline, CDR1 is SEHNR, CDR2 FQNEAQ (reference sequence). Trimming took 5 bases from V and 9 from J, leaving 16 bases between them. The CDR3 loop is CASSNRSRGKAFF. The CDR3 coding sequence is TGTGCCAGCAGCAACCGGTCGAGGGGGAAAGCTTTCTTT.

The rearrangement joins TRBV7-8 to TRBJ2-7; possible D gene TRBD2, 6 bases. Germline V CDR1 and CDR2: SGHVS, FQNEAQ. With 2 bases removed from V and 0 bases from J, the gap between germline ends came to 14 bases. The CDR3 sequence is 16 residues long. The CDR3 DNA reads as TGTGCCAGCAGCTTACGCAGCGGAGGGAGCTCCTACGAGCAGTACTTC. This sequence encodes CASSLRSGGSSYEQYF.

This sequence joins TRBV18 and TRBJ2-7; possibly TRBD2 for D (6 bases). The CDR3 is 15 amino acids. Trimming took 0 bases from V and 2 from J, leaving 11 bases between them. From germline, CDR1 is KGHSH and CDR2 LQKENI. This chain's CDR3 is CASSPPASAAYEQYF. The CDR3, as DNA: TGTGCCAGCTCACCACCGGCTAGCGCCGCCTACGAGCAGTACTTC.

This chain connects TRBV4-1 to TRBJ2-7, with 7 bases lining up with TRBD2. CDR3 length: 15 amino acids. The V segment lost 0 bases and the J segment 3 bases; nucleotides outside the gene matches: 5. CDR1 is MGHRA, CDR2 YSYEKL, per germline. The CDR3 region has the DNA TGCGCCAGCAGCCAAGAAAGGGGCGGGAGCTACGAGCAGTACTTC. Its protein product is CASSQERGGSYEQYF.

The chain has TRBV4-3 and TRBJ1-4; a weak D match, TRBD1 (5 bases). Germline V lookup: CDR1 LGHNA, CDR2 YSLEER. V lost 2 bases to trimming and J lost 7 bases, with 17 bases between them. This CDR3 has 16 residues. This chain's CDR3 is CASSQQQDRRLEKLFF. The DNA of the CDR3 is TGCGCCAGCAGCCAACAACAGGACCGCCGGCTTGAAAAACTGTTTTTT.

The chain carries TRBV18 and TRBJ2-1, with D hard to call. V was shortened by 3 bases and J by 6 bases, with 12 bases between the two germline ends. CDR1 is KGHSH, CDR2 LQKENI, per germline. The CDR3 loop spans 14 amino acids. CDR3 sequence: CASSPQFTSNEQFF. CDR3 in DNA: TGTGCCAGCTCACCCCAATTTACGAGCAATGAGCAGTTCTTC. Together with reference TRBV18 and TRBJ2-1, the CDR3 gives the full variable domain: NAGVMQNPRHLVRRRGQEARLRCSPMKGHSHVYWYRQLPEEGLKFMVYLQKENIIDESGMPKERFSAEFPKEGPSILRIQQVVRGDSAAYFCASSPQFTSNEQFFGPGTRLTVL.

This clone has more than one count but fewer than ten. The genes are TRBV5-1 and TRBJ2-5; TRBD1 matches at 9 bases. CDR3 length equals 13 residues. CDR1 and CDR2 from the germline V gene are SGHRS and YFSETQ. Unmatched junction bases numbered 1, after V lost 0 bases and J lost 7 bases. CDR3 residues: CASSLGTGATQYF. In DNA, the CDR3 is TGCGCCAGCAGCTTGGGGACAGGGGCGACCCAGTACTTC.

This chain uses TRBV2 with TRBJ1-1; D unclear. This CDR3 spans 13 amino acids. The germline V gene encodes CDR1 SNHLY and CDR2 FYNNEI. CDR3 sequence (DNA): TGTTGGGCGGCGAGGGTCCGGAACACTGAAGCTTTCTTT. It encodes CWAARVRNTEAFF.

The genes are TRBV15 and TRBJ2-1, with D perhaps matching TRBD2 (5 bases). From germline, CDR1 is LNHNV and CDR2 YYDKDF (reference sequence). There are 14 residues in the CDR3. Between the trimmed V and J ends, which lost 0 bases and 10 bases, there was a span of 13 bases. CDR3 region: CATSRDFGPGEQFF. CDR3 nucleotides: TGTGCCACCAGCAGAGATTTCGGGCCGGGGGAGCAGTTCTTC.

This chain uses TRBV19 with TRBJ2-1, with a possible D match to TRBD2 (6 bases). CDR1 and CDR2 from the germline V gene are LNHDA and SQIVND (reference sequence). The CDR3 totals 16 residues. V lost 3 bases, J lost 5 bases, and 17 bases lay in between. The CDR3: CASSIGISGPHNEQFF. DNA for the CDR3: TGTGCCAGTAGTATTGGGATCAGCGGGCCGCACAATGAGCAGTTCTTC. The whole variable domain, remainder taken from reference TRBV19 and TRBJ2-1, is DGGITQSPKYLFRKEGQNVTLSCEQNLNHDAMYWYRQDPGQGLRLIYYSQIVNDFQKGDIAEGYSVSREKKESFPLTVTSAQKNPTAFYLCASSIGISGPHNEQFFGPGTRLTVL.

The CDR3 spells CAWSPGGETQYF. For the CDR3, the DNA is TGTGCCTGGAGCCCAGGTGGCGAGACCCAGTACTTC. The rearrangement uses TRBV30 and TRBJ2-5; unclear D gene. The V end lost 3 bases, the J end lost 5 bases, and 10 bases lay between the germline ends. The CDR3 consists of 12 residues. In germline, CDR1 is GTSNPN, CDR2 SVGIG (reference sequence).

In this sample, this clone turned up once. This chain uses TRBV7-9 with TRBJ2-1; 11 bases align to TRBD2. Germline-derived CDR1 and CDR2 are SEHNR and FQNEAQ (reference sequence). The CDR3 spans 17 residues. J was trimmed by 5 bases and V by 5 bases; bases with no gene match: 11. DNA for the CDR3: TGTGCCAGCAGCCCCCGGGGTAGCGGGAGGGCGAACAATGAGCAGTTCTTC. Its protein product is CASSPRGSGRANNEQFF.

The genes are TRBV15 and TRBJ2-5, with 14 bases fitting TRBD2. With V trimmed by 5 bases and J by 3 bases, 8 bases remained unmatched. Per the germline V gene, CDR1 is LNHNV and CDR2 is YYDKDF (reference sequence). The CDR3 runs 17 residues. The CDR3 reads CATSAGLAGGGEETQYF. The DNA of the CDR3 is TGTGCCACCAGCGCTGGACTAGCGGGAGGTGGGGAAGAGACCCAGTACTTC.

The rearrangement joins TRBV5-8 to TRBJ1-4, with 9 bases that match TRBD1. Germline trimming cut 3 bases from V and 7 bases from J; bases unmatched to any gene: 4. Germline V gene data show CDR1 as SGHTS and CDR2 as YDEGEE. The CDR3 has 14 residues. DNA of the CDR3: TGTGCCAGCAGCTACCGGGACAGGGTTGAAAAACTGTTTTTT. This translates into CASSYRDRVEKLFF.

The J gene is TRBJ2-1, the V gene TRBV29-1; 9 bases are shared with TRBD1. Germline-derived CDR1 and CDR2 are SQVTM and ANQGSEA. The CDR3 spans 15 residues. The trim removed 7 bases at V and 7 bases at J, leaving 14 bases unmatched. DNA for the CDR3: TGCAGCGCCGAGGGGACAGGGTCATCCCTAAATGAGCAGTTCTTC. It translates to CSAEGTGSSLNEQFF.